These 18 T cell receptor beta chains were sequenced from one sample in a study of blood T cell repertoires in COVID-19. This table comes from immunoSEQ multiplex PCR, and its TCRdb copy is limited to in-frame clones, with some not included. Here the sample spans about 140,000 clones, 88% being singletons. Sequenced sample: peripheral blood. These receptors were collected from an older woman with acute or convalescent COVID-19.

J is TRBJ1-1 and V is TRBV9; D not resolved. Trimming took off 0 bases at V and 5 bases at J, with 14 bases between the two ends. The germline V gene encodes CDR1 SGDLS and CDR2 YYNGEE. The CDR3 covers 15 residues. The CDR3 loop reads CASSVERGETTEAFF. The CDR3 nucleotides are TGTGCCAGCAGCGTAGAGAGAGGTGAAACTACTGAAGCTTTCTTT.

J is TRBJ1-1 and V is TRBV19; TRBD1 agrees at 8 bases. The CDR3 spans 14 residues. Germline CDR1 LNHDA, CDR2 SQIVND (reference sequence). V was pared by 4 bases and J by 5 bases, with 6 bases of the junction left unmatched. The CDR3 protein is CASSSRQGRTEAFF. The CDR3 DNA follows: TGTGCCAGTAGTAGTCGACAGGGGAGGACTGAAGCTTTCTTT.

The rearrangement uses TRBV18 and TRBJ1-1, with D hard to call. CDR1 and CDR2 (germline): KGHSH, LQKENI. The CDR3 is made up of 16 amino acids. The ends were cut back, 0 bases at V and 1 base at J, with 12 bases in the middle. The CDR3 DNA is TGTGCCAGCTCACCACCGTACAGAGCAGAGAACACTGAAGCTTTCTTT. The encoded protein is CASSPPYRAENTEAFF.

The rearrangement uses TRBV24-1 and TRBJ2-2; D perhaps matches TRBD1 (8 bases). This CDR3 has 16 amino acids. CDR1 KGHDR and CDR2 SFDVKD come from the germline V gene. V was shortened by 3 bases and J by 3 bases, with 13 bases between the two germline ends. The CDR3 protein is CATSDQGAGDTGELFF. For the CDR3, the DNA is TGTGCCACCAGTGATCAGGGGGCGGGGGACACCGGGGAGCTGTTTTTT.

The gene calls are TRBV27 and TRBJ2-4; 8 bases agree with TRBD1. The CDR3 is made up of 16 amino acids. Germline CDR1 MNHEY, CDR2 SMNVEV (reference sequence). Trimming took 6 bases from V and 0 from J; bases not matched to a gene: 7. Here the CDR3 DNA reads TGTGCCAGCAGCCGACAGGGGCACTTAGCCAAAAACATTCAGTACTTC. Its protein is CASSRQGHLAKNIQYF.

The CDR3 reads CASSRDPEVTEAFF. The DNA of the CDR3 is TGTGCCAGCAGCCGGGATCCCGAAGTCACTGAAGCTTTCTTT. This chain uses TRBV5-4 with TRBJ1-1; D remains ambiguous. The V gene's germline CDR1 is SGHNT and CDR2 YYREEE (reference sequence). V lost 4 bases, J lost 4 bases, and 14 bases lay in between. The CDR3 length is 14 residues.

The rearrangement joins TRBV5-1 to TRBJ2-5; 9 bases agree with TRBD2. Losses at the gene ends were 0 bases for V and 5 bases for J; bases not matched to a gene: 5. CDR1 is SGHRS, CDR2 YFSETQ, per germline. The CDR3 runs to 15 residues. The CDR3 DNA reads as TGCGCCAGCAGCTTGGCCCTAGCGGGGTGGGAGACCCAGTACTTC. It yields the protein CASSLALAGWETQYF.

The J gene is TRBJ2-5, the V gene TRBV7-9, with unresolved D. This CDR3 has 16 residues. Trimming left V 6 bases short and J 2 bases short, with 19 bases between. CDR1 SEHNR and CDR2 FQNEAQ come from the germline V gene (reference sequence). CDR3 region: CASSMAAFPGQETQYF. The DNA of the CDR3 is TGTGCCAGCAGTATGGCAGCGTTCCCGGGTCAAGAGACCCAGTACTTC.

This chain joins TRBV30 and TRBJ1-5, with 7 bases aligning to TRBD1. V lost 5 bases, J lost 4 bases, and 5 bases stayed unmatched. CDR1 and CDR2 from the germline V gene are GTSNPN and SVGIG (reference sequence). The CDR3 consists of 13 residues. The CDR3 DNA reads as TGTGCCTGGGCAAGACAGGGAAATCAGCCCCAGCATTTT. It codes for CAWARQGNQPQHF.

This chain connects TRBV5-4 to TRBJ1-2; D call uncertain. CDR1 SGHNT and CDR2 YYREEE come from the germline V gene (reference sequence). This CDR3 comprises 13 residues. Between the trimmed V and J ends, which lost 1 base and 7 bases, there was a span of 11 bases. The DNA of the CDR3 is TGTGCCAGCAGCTTGACCTCCCTAAGTGGCTACACCTTC. Its protein is CASSLTSLSGYTF.

CDR3 sequence: CASSWGTAGETQYF. The CDR3 DNA is TGTGCCAGCAGCTGGGGGACAGCTGGGGAGACCCAGTACTTC. V gene TRBV7-9 combines with J gene TRBJ2-5; TRBD1 aligns across 7 bases. Germline values: CDR1 SEHNR, CDR2 FQNEAQ (reference sequence). V was clipped by 4 bases and J by 5 bases; unmatched bases: 7. CDR3 size: 14 residues.

This rearrangement joins TRBV9 to TRBJ1-4, with TRBD1 matching over 7 bases. From germline, CDR1 is SGDLS and CDR2 YYNGEE. The ends lost 4 bases at V and 5 bases at J; junction bases unmatched: 8. The CDR3 loop spans 15 amino acids. The CDR3 protein is CASSIRAGGNEKLFF. The DNA for the CDR3 is TGTGCCAGCAGCATACGGGCAGGGGGAAATGAAAAACTGTTTTTT. Supplemented by reference TRBV9 and TRBJ1-4, the full variable domain reads DSGVTQTPKHLITATGQRVTLRCSPRSGDLSVYWYQQSLDQGLQFLIQYYNGEERAKGNILERFSAQQFPDLHSELNLSSLELGDSALYFCASSIRAGGNEKLFFGSGTQLSVL.

The chain combines TRBV19 with TRBJ1-2; 7 nucleotides align to TRBD1. Trimming removed 3 bases from V and 1 base from J; junction bases left unmatched: 8. Germline V gene lookup returns CDR1 LNHDA and CDR2 SQIVND (reference sequence). The CDR3 sequence is 16 residues long. CDR3 DNA: TGTGCCAGTAGTATGGGGGGACAGCGGCATAACTATGGCTACACCTTC. Translated: CASSMGGQRHNYGYTF.

The chain is built from TRBV5-6 and TRBJ1-6; D is perhaps TRBD1 (5 bases). Germline CDR1 SGHDT, CDR2 YYEEEE. CDR3 length: 15 residues. Trimming left V 2 bases short and J 3 bases short, with 9 bases between. CDR3 in amino acids: CASSFGGGYNSPLHF. CDR3 nucleotides: TGTGCCAGCAGCTTCGGGGGTGGCTATAATTCACCCCTCCACTTT. The entire variable domain, with the rest obtained from reference TRBV5-6 and TRBJ1-6, is as follows: DAGVTQSPTHLIKTRGQQVTLRCSPKSGHDTVSWYQQALGQGPQFIFQYYEEEERQRGNFPDRFSGHQFPNYSSELNVNALLLGDSALYLCASSFGGGYNSPLHFGNGTRLTVT.

The CDR3 sequence is CASSRTGGNYEQYF. CDR3 DNA sequence: TGTGCCAGCAGCAGGACAGGGGGCAACTACGAGCAGTACTTC. V and J are TRBV5-6 and TRBJ2-7; 11 bases line up with TRBD1. The V segment lost 4 bases and the J segment 3 bases; nucleotides outside the gene matches: 3. Looked up from germline, CDR1 is SGHDT and CDR2 is YYEEEE. This CDR3 region has 14 residues.

The chain couples TRBV29-1 to TRBJ1-2, with a weak D call TRBD1 (5 bases). The CDR3 is 15 amino acids. Trimming stripped 1 base from V and 3 bases from J, with 15 bases between. Germline values: CDR1 SQVTM, CDR2 ANQGSEA. CDR3 amino acids: CSVEGGLGQDYGYTF. The CDR3, as DNA: TGCAGCGTTGAAGGAGGTCTGGGGCAGGACTATGGCTACACCTTC.

The gene calls are TRBV7-2 and TRBJ2-7; 7 nucleotides agree with TRBD2. V lost 5 bases to trimming and J lost 6 bases; unmatched junction nucleotides: 10. CDR3 size: 14 residues. Germline-derived CDR1 and CDR2 are SGHTA and FQGNSA. For the CDR3, the DNA is TGTGCCAGCAGCCCACTCTGGGGGGGACTCGAGCAGTACTTC. It specifies CASSPLWGGLEQYF.

The chain is built from TRBV15 and TRBJ1-6; possible D gene TRBD1, 5 bases. Germline CDR1 reads LNHNV; CDR2 reads YYDKDF (reference sequence). The CDR3 is made up of 18 amino acids. The V end lost 0 bases, the J end lost 0 bases, and 12 bases lay between the germline ends. The CDR3 DNA is TGTGCCACCAGCAGAGATGGGGGGACTAGCTCCTATAATTCACCCCTCCACTTT. Translation: CATSRDGGTSSYNSPLHF.